The sequence of this T cell receptor (beta chain) was determined in a study of blood T cell repertoires in COVID-19. Looking at the study overall: The study drew acute and convalescent COVID-19 samples from the United States, Italy and Spain. T cells, B-cell-depleted T cells, or PBMCs provided the cDNA or gDNA that served as material.

By share, this clone ranks as medium-sized. Germline loops: CDR1 LNHDA, CDR2 SQIVND (reference sequence). With 4 bases removed from V and 9 bases from J, the gap between germline ends came to 12 bases. The CDR3 covers 13 residues. Original methodology: It was from reference gene primer amplification that nucleated cell counts were estimated. Some clones are missing from TCRdb's copy, which holds only in-frame ones; the method was immunoSEQ multiplex PCR. V, J and clone size are taken as reported in that table, and D and trimming were inferred from the DNA itself. The sample includes about 69,000 clones, nearly 80% of them seen just once.

Sequencing used peripheral blood. The clonotype comes from a human donor in a cohort sampled during active COVID-19. The rearrangement uses TRBV19 and TRBJ2-2; D is possibly TRBD1 (6 bases). This CDR3 is CASSTDRWRELFF. In DNA form, the CDR3 reads TGTGCCAGTAGTACCGACAGGTGGCGGGAGCTGTTTTTT.